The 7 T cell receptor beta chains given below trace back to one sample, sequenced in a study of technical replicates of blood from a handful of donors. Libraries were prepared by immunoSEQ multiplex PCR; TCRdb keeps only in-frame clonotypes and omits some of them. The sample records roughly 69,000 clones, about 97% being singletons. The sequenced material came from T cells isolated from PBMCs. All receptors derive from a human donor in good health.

The CDR3 coding sequence is TGTGCCAGCAGCGAGGGGGACAGCACCTACGAGCAGTACTTC. Translation gives CASSEGDSTYEQYF. The rearrangement joins TRBV25-1 to TRBJ2-7, with 7 bases matching TRBD1. This CDR3 is 14 amino acids long. Germline-derived CDR1 and CDR2 are MGHDK and SYGVNS. V lost 6 bases to trimming and J lost 2 bases; unmatched junction nucleotides: 7.

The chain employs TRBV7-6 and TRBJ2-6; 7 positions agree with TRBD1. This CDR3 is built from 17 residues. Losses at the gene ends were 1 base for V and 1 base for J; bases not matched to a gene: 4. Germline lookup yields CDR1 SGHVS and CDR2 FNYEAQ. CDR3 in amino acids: CASSLVPRGSGANVLTF. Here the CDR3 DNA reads TGTGCCAGCAGCTTAGTCCCCAGGGGGTCTGGGGCCAACGTCCTGACTTTC. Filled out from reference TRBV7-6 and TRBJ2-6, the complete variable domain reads GAGVSQSPRYKVTKRGQDVALRCDPISGHVSLYWYRQALGQGPEFLTYFNYEAQQDKSGLPNDRFSAERPEGSISTLTIQRTEQRDSAMYRCASSLVPRGSGANVLTFGAGSRLTVL.

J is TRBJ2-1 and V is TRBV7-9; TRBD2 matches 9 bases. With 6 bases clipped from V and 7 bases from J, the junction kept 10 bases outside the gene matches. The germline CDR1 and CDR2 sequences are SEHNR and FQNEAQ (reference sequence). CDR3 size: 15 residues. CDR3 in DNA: TGTGCCAGCAGTCGTAGCGGGAGAAGTGGAAATGAGCAGTTCTTC. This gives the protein CASSRSGRSGNEQFF.

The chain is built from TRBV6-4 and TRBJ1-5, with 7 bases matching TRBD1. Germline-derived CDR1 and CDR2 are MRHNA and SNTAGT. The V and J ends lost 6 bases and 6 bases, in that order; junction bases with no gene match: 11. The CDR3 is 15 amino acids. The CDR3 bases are TGTGCCAGCAGCCGAGACAGGGAACTTGGTCAGCCCCAGCATTTT. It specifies CASSRDRELGQPQHF.

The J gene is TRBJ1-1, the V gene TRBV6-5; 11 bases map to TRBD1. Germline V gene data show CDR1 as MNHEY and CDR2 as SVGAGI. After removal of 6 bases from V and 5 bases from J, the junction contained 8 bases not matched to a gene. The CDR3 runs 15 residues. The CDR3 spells CASSRAGTGGTEAFF. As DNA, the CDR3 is TGTGCCAGCAGCCGGGCCGGGACAGGGGGGACTGAAGCTTTCTTT.

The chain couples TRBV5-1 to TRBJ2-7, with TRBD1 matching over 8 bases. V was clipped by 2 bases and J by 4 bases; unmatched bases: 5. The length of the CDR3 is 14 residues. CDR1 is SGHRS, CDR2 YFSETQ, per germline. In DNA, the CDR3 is TGCGCCAGCAGCTTCTCGGACAGGGCGTACGAGCAGTACTTC. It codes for CASSFSDRAYEQYF.

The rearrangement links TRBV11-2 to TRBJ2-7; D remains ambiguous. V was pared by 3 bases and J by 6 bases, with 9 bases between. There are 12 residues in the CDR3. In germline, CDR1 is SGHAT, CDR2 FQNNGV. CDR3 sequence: CASSFVGIEQYF. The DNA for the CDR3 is TGTGCCAGCAGCTTTGTGGGCATCGAGCAGTACTTC.